What follows are 20 T cell receptor beta chains derived from one specimen sequenced in a study of neurological immune-mediated disorders. One entry per CDR3 protein results from TCRdb running MiXCR on the 5' RACE reads. The sample contains some 53,000 distinct CDR3 sequences, approximately 16% of which appear only once. Sequenced sample: PBMCs. The receptors stem from a man aged 55 to 70 in good health.

This clonotype has at least ten counts. The V gene is TRBV20-1, the J gene TRBJ2-1; TRBD2 aligns across 10 bases. V lost 0 bases to trimming and J lost 7 bases; unmatched junction nucleotides: 3. The CDR3 has 14 amino acids. Germline CDR1 DFQATT, CDR2 SNEGSKA (reference sequence). The CDR3 region is CSARDLAGANEQFF. The CDR3 DNA sequence: TGCAGTGCTAGAGATCTAGCGGGAGCTAATGAGCAGTTCTTC.

This clonotype has a count of ten or more. The V call is TRBV9, the J call TRBJ1-6; no definite D call. V dropped 2 bases and J dropped 8 bases, with 8 bases sitting between them. The germline CDR1 and CDR2 sequences are SGDLS and YYNGEE. The CDR3 contains 13 residues. The CDR3 sequence is CASSVSPDSPLHF. The CDR3 DNA reads as TGTGCCAGCAGCGTGTCCCCGGATTCACCCCTCCACTTT.

The rearrangement uses TRBV29-1 and TRBJ2-3; maybe TRBD2 (5 bases). V dropped 1 base and J dropped 1 base, with 12 bases sitting between them. The germline gives CDR1 SQVTM, CDR2 ANQGSEA. This CDR3 is built from 15 residues. CDR3: CSVEGGRSGTDTQYF. Here the CDR3 DNA reads TGCAGCGTTGAAGGCGGGCGATCAGGCACAGATACGCAGTATTTT.

This clonotype was seen at least ten times. This rearrangement joins TRBV18 to TRBJ1-4; possibly TRBD1 for D (5 bases). Germline V gene data show CDR1 as KGHSH and CDR2 as LQKENI. V was clipped by 3 bases and J by 5 bases, with 10 bases between them. This CDR3 region has 14 residues. CDR3 nucleotides: TGTGCCAGCTCACCGACGGGGCTAAATGAAAAACTGTTTTTT. Amino acids: CASSPTGLNEKLFF.

At least ten counts were recorded for this clonotype. The J gene is TRBJ1-5, the V gene TRBV7-2; D is undetermined. Per germline, CDR1 SGHTA and CDR2 FQGNSA. The CDR3 is 15 amino acids. The V and J ends lost 5 bases and 0 bases respectively, with 11 bases between them. The CDR3 spells CASSEGRHSNQPQHF. In DNA, the CDR3 is TGTGCCAGCAGCGAGGGCAGACATAGCAATCAGCCCCAGCATTTT.

This clonotype was seen ten or more times. This chain joins TRBV5-6 and TRBJ2-5, with D tentatively TRBD2 (5 bases). The length of the CDR3 is 14 residues. The germline V and J ends were trimmed by 2 bases and 3 bases, with 11 bases remaining between them. The V gene's germline CDR1 is SGHDT and CDR2 YYEEEE. The CDR3 sequence: CASSFIGEKETQYF. The CDR3 DNA is TGTGCCAGCAGCTTTATCGGGGAGAAAGAGACCCAGTACTTC.

This clonotype was found many times. V and J are TRBV27 and TRBJ2-1, with 9 nucleotides matching TRBD1. CDR1 and CDR2 from the germline V gene are MNHEY and SMNVEV (reference sequence). The CDR3 covers 16 residues. V shed 5 bases, J shed 5 bases, and the junction held 10 bases outside the gene matches. The CDR3 sequence is CASSPFGQGRNNEQFF. The CDR3 DNA is TGTGCCAGCAGTCCCTTCGGACAGGGGAGGAACAATGAGCAGTTCTTC.

This clonotype was seen repeatedly, ten times or more. This chain joins TRBV28 and TRBJ2-4, with TRBD1 matching 8 bases. Per the germline V gene, CDR1 is MDHEN and CDR2 is SYDVKM. After removal of 7 bases from V and 3 bases from J, the junction contained 8 bases not matched to a gene. The CDR3 totals 15 residues. The CDR3 DNA sequence: TGTGCCAGCACGCCCTCCGGGACAGGCAAAAACATTCAGTACTTC. This sequence encodes CASTPSGTGKNIQYF.

In this sample, this clonotype turned up many times. J is TRBJ2-3 and V is TRBV19; TRBD1 might be the D (6 bases). Germline V gives CDR1 LNHDA, CDR2 SQIVND (reference sequence). V was shortened by 8 bases and J by 2 bases, with 14 bases between the two germline ends. The CDR3 has 14 residues. This CDR3 reads CASASRGSTDTQYF. CDR3 coding DNA: TGTGCCAGTGCTTCTAGGGGGTCCACAGATACGCAGTATTTT. The full variable domain, its missing parts supplied by reference TRBV19 and TRBJ2-3, is DGGITQSPKYLFRKEGQNVTLSCEQNLNHDAMYWYRQDPGQGLRLIYYSQIVNDFQKGDIAEGYSVSREKKESFPLTVTSAQKNPTAFYLCASASRGSTDTQYFGPGTRLTVL.

This clonotype was observed at least ten times. The genes are TRBV29-1 and TRBJ2-7, with TRBD1 identical over 10 bases. The CDR3 length is 13 residues. Germline trimming cut 7 bases from V and 1 base from J; bases unmatched to any gene: 4. Germline-derived CDR1 and CDR2 are SQVTM and ANQGSEA. CDR3 sequence (DNA): TGCAGCGGCGGGACAGGGGCGTCCTACGAGCAGTACTTC. It is translated as CSGGTGASYEQYF.

With regard to this clonotype: Just one base apart from a much larger clone, this may be a read error. CDR3 in DNA: TGCAGCGTAACGACGACAGGGGAAGAGACCCGGTACTTC. Amino acids: CSVTTTGEETRYF. The rearrangement uses TRBV29-1 and TRBJ2-5; 8 bases are a match to TRBD1. The CDR3 sequence is 13 residues long. CDR1 and CDR2 (germline): SQVTM, ANQGSEA.

This clonotype was counted at least ten times. This chain joins TRBV5-1 and TRBJ2-6; weak D call: TRBD2 (5 bases). Germline loops: CDR1 SGHRS, CDR2 YFSETQ. The CDR3 is 15 residues long. Trimming cost V 2 bases and J 0 bases, with 6 bases left between them. CDR3 region: CASSFRGSGANVLTF. The CDR3 bases are TGCGCCAGCAGCTTTCGGGGCTCTGGGGCCAACGTCCTGACTTTC.

This clonotype was counted only a few times. The chain carries TRBV20-1 and TRBJ2-1; 11 bases are a match to TRBD2. V trimming: 3 bases; J trimming: 3 bases; junction bases outside the gene matches: 7. Germline CDR1 DFQATT, CDR2 SNEGSKA (reference sequence). The CDR3 is made up of 16 amino acids. In DNA, the CDR3 is TGCAGTGCTAGTAGCCTAGCGGGAGGTATCTACAATGAGCAGTTCTTC. This codes for CSASSLAGGIYNEQFF.

This clonotype was found many times. The chain joins TRBV7-3 to TRBJ2-2; D is ambiguous. Trimming pared 5 bases from V and 6 bases from J, leaving 16 bases between. The CDR3 covers 15 residues. Germline assignment: CDR1 SGHTA and CDR2 FQGTGA. The CDR3 sequence: CASSPIALGAGELFF. The CDR3 nucleotides are TGTGCCAGCAGCCCAATAGCCCTTGGGGCCGGGGAGCTGTTTTTT.

CDR3 loop: CASSSGQGAYNEQFF. CDR3 sequence (DNA): TGTGCCAGCAGCTCGGGACAGGGAGCCTACAATGAGCAGTTCTTC. The chain employs TRBV7-3 and TRBJ2-1, with 9 bases aligning to TRBD1. The CDR3 has 15 amino acids. Germline V lookup: CDR1 SGHTA, CDR2 FQGTGA. Trimming cost V 4 bases and J 2 bases; bases outside gene matches: 3.

This clonotype was detected many times. The chain joins TRBV5-5 to TRBJ2-5, with 7 bases aligning to TRBD1. Germline V CDR1 and CDR2: SGHKS, YYEKEE (reference sequence). V lost 4 bases and J lost 1; bases outside the gene matches: 4. The CDR3 is 14 residues long. CDR3 region: CASSRQGVQETQYF. The CDR3 nucleotides read TGTGCCAGCAGCCGACAGGGCGTCCAAGAGACCCAGTACTTC.

The rearrangement uses TRBV10-3 and TRBJ1-1, with D unclear. Germline V CDR1 and CDR2: ENHRY, SYGVKD. Trimming removed 2 bases from V and 1 base from J, with 23 bases in between. The CDR3 extends over 19 amino acids. This CDR3 reads CAISETPGSGQGSNTEAFF. The DNA for the CDR3 is TGTGCCATCAGTGAGACGCCGGGATCCGGGCAAGGGTCGAACACTGAAGCTTTCTTT.

There are many counts of this clonotype. CDR3 amino acids: CASSFAGVTGELFF. The CDR3 DNA sequence: TGCGCCAGCAGCTTCGCGGGAGTAACCGGGGAGCTGTTTTTT. The V gene is TRBV5-1, the J gene TRBJ2-2; 7 bases fit TRBD2. The CDR3 contains 14 residues. J was trimmed by 5 bases and V by 2 bases; bases with no gene match: 3. Germline CDR1 and CDR2: SGHRS and YFSETQ.

This clonotype is classed as medium-sized. V and J are TRBV27 and TRBJ1-6; D remains unclear. Germline V gene lookup returns CDR1 MNHEY and CDR2 SMNVEV (reference sequence). V lost 5 bases, J lost 6 bases, and 5 bases lay in between. This CDR3 contains 12 residues. The CDR3 sequence is CASSPINSPLHF. CDR3 bases: TGTGCCAGCAGTCCGATTAATTCACCCCTCCACTTT.

This clonotype was observed a few times. The J gene is TRBJ2-1, the V gene TRBV12-3 or TRBV12-4; D is unresolved. The CDR3 extends over 14 amino acids. V gave up 2 bases and J gave up 8 bases, with 13 bases separating them. The chain's CDR3 is CASSLRFLADEQFF. In nucleotides, the CDR3 is TGTGCCAGCAGTTTAAGGTTTCTTGCGGATGAGCAGTTCTTC.